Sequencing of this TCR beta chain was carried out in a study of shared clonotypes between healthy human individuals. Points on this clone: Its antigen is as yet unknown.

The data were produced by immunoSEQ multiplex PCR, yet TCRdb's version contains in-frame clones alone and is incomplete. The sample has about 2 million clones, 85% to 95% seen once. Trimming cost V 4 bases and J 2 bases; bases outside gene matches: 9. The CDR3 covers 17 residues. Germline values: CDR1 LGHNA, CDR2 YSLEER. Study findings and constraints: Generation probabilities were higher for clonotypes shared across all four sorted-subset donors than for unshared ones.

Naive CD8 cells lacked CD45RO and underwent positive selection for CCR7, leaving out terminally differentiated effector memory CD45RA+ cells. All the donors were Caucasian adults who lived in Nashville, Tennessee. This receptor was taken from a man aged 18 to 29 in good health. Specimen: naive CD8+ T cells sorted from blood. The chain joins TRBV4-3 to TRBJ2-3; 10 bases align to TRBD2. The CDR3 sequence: CASSRIEAGGPTDTQYF. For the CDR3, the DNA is TGCGCCAGCAGCCGAATCGAAGCGGGAGGGCCCACAGATACGCAGTATTTT.